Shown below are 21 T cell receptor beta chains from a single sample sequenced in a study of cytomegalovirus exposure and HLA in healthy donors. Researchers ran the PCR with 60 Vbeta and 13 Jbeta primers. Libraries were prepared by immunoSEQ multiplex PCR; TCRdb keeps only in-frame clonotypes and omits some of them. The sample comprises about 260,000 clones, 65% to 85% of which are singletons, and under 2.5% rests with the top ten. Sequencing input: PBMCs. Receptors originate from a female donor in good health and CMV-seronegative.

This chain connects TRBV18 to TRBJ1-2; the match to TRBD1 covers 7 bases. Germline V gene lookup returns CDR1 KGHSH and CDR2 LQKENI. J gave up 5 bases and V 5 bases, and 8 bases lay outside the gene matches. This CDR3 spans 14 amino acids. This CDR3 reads CASSAEGQSYGYTF. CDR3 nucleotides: TGTGCCAGCTCAGCGGAGGGACAGTCATATGGCTACACCTTC.

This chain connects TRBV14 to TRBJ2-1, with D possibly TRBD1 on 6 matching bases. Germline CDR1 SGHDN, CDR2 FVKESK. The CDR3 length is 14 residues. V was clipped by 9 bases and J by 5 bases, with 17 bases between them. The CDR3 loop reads CARRSRDKHNEQFF. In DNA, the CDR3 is TGTGCCAGAAGATCAAGGGACAAACACAATGAGCAGTTCTTC.

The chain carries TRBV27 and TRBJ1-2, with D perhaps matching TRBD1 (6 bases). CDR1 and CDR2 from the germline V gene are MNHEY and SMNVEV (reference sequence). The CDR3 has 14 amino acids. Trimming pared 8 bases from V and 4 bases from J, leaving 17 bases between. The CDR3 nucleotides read TGTGCCAGCGCGGACAGATCGGCTCGCTATGGCTACACCTTC. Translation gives CASADRSARYGYTF.

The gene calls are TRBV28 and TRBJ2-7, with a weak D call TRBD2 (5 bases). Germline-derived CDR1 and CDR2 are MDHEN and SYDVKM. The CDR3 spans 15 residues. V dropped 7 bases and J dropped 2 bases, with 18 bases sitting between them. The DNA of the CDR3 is TGTGCCAGCACCGGAGGAGGTGTACACCCCTACGAGCAGTACTTC. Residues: CASTGGGVHPYEQYF.

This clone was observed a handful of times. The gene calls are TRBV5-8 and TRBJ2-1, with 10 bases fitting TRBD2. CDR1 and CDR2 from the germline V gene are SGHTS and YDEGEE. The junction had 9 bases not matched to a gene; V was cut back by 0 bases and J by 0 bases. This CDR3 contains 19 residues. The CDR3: CASSLAPSGSWGSYNEQFF. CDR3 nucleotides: TGTGCCAGCAGCTTGGCCCCTAGCGGGAGCTGGGGCTCCTACAATGAGCAGTTCTTC.

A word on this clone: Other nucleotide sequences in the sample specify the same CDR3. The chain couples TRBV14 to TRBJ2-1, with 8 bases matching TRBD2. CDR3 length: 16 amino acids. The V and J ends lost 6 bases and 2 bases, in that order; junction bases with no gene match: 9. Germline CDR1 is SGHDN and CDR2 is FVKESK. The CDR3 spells CASRGNSGRAYNEQFF. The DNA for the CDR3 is TGTGCCAGCAGAGGGAACAGCGGGAGAGCCTACAATGAGCAGTTCTTC.

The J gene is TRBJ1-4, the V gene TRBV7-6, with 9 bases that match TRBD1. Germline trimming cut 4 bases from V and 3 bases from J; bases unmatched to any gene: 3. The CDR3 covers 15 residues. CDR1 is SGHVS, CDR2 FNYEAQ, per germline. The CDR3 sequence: CASSSRQGANEKLFF. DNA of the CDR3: TGTGCCAGCAGCTCTCGACAGGGGGCTAATGAAAAACTGTTTTTT.

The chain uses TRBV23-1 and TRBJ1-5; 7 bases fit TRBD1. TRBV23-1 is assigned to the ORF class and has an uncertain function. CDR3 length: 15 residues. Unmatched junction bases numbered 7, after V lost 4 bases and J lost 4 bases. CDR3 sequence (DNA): TGCGCCAGCAGTCGAGCCGGGACAGATAATCAGCCCCAGCATTTT. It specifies CASSRAGTDNQPQHF.

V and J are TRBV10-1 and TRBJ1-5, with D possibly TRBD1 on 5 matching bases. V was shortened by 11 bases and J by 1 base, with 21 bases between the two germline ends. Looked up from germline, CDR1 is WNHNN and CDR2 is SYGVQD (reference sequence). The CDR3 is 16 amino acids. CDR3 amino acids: CAGFGRERQSNQPQHF. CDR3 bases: TGCGCCGGGTTTGGGCGGGAAAGACAGAGCAATCAGCCCCAGCATTTT.

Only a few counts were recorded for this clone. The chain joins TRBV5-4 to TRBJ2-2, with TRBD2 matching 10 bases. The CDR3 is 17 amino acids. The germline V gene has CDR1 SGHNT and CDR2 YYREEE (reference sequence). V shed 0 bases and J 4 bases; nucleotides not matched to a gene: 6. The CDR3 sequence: CASSLALAGAGTGELFF. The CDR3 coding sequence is TGTGCCAGCAGCTTGGCTCTAGCGGGAGCGGGCACCGGGGAGCTGTTTTTT.

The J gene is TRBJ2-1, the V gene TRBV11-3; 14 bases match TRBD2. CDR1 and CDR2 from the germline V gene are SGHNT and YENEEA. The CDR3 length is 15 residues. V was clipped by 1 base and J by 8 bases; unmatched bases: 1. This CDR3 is CASSLGLAGGYEQFF. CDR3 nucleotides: TGTGCCAGCAGCTTAGGACTAGCGGGAGGGTATGAGCAGTTCTTC.

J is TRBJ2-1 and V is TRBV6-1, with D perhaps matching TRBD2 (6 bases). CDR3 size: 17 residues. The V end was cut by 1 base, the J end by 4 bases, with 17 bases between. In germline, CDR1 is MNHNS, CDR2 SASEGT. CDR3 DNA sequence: TGTGCCAGCAGTGAAGAGGCGGGGATCCCATTTTACAATGAGCAGTTCTTC. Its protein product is CASSEEAGIPFYNEQFF.

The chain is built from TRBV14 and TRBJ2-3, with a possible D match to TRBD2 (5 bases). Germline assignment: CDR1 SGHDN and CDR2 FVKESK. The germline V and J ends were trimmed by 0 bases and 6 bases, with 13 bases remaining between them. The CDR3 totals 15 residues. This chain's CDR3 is CASSQDTLAYDTQYF. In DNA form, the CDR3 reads TGTGCCAGCAGCCAAGATACCCTAGCCTACGATACGCAGTATTTT.

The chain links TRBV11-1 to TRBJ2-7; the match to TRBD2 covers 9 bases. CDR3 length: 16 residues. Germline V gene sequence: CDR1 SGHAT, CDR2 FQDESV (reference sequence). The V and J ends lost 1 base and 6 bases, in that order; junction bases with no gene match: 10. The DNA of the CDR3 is TGTGCCAGCAGCTTAGAGGGAGGTAGCGGGAGAAGCGAGCAGTACTTC. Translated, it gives CASSLEGGSGRSEQYF.

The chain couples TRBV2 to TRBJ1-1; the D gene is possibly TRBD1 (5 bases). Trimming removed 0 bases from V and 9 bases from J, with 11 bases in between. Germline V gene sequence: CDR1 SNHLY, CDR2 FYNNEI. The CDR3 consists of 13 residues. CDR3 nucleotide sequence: TGTGCCAGCAGTGAAGCCCGGACACTGAAAGCTTTCTTT. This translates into CASSEARTLKAFF. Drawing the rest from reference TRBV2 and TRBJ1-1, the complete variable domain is EPEVTQTPSHQVTQMGQEVILRCVPISNHLYFYWYRQILGQKVEFLVSFYNNEISEKSEIFDDQFSVERPDGSNFTLKIRSTKLEDSAMYFCASSEARTLKAFFGQGTRLTVV.

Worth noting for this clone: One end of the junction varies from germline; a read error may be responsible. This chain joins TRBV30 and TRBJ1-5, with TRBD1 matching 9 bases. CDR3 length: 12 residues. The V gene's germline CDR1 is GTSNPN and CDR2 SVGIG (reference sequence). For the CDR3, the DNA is TGCCCGGGACAGGGCGATAATCAGCCCCAGCATTTT. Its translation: CPGQGDNQPQHF.

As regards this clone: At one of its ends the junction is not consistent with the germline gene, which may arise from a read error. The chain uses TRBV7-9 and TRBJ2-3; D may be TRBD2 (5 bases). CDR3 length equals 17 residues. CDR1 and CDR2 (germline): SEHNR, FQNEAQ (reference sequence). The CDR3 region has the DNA TGTTCCAGCAGCTTAGGAACCAGCGGAGATGACACAGATACGCAGTATTTT. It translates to CSSSLGTSGDDTDTQYF.

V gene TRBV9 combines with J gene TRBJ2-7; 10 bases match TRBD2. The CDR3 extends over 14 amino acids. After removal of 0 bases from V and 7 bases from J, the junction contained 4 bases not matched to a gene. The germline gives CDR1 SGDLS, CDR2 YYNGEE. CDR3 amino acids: CASSVGAGGFEQYF. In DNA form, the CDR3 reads TGTGCCAGCAGCGTAGGAGCGGGAGGGTTTGAGCAGTACTTC.

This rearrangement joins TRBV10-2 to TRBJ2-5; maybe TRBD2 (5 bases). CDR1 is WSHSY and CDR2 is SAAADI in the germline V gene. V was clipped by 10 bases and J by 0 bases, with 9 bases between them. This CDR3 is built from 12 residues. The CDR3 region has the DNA TGCGCCACCCAGCGGTACCAAGAGACCCAGTACTTC. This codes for CATQRYQETQYF.

The CDR3, as DNA: TGTGCCAGCAGCCAAGGGGTAGGATGGGACAATGAGCAGTTCTTC. Protein product: CASSQGVGWDNEQFF. The chain carries TRBV9 and TRBJ2-1, with D tentatively TRBD1 (5 bases). The CDR3 is 15 residues long. Trimming shortened V by 4 bases and J by 5 bases, and 16 bases separated the two germline ends. Germline loops: CDR1 SGDLS, CDR2 YYNGEE.

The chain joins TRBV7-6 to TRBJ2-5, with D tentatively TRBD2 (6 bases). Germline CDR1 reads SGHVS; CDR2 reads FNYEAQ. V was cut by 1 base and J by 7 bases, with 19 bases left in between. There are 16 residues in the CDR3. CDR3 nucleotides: TGTGCCAGCAGCTTAGATCATTCCGGGATGGGGGGGACCCAGTACTTC. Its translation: CASSLDHSGMGGTQYF. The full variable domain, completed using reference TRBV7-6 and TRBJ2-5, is GAGVSQSPRYKVTKRGQDVALRCDPISGHVSLYWYRQALGQGPEFLTYFNYEAQQDKSGLPNDRFSAERPEGSISTLTIQRTEQRDSAMYRCASSLDHSGMGGTQYFGPGTRLLVL.